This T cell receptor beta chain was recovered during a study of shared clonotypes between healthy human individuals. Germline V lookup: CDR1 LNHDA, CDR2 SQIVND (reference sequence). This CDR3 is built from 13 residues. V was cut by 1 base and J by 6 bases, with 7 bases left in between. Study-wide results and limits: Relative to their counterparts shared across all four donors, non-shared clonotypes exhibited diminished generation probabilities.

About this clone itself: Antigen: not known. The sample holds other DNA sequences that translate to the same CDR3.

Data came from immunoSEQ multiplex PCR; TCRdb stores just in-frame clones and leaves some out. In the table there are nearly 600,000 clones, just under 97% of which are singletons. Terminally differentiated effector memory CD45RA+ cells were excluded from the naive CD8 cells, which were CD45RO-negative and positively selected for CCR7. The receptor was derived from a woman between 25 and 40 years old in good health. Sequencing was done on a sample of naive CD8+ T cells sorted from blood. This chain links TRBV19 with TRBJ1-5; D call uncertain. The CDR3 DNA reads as TGTGCCAGTAGTATAGTAAATGCTCAGCCCCAGCATTTT. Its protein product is CASSIVNAQPQHF.